A single sample is the source of the 22 T cell receptor beta chains below, sequenced in a study of shared clonotypes between healthy human individuals. Sequencing used immunoSEQ multiplex PCR; TCRdb keeps in-frame clones, though not all of them. The sample includes a few million clones, around 90% of them seen just once. The specimen sequenced was naive CD4+ T cells sorted from blood. Subset: CD45RA+ positively selected. These receptors all stem from a man between 18 and 29 years old in good health.

This clone was recorded a few times. This CDR3 is also generated by other DNA sequences in the sample. The J gene is TRBJ2-2, the V gene TRBV5-1; 8 nucleotides line up with TRBD1. Trimming at V came to 3 bases and at J to 4 bases, leaving 2 bases not matched to a gene. This CDR3 has 14 amino acids. Germline CDR1 SGHRS, CDR2 YFSETQ. CDR3 amino acids: CASSSGTGTGELFF. The CDR3 region has the DNA TGCGCCAGCAGCTCCGGGACAGGCACCGGGGAGCTGTTTTTT.

The chain links TRBV10-3 to TRBJ1-2; 7 nucleotides line up with TRBD1. The junction had 16 bases not matched to a gene; V was cut back by 2 bases and J by 1 base. CDR1 and CDR2 from the germline V gene are ENHRY and SYGVKD. The CDR3 loop spans 19 amino acids. CDR3 sequence reads: CAISEADWDRKQYNYGYTF. In nucleotides, the CDR3 is TGTGCCATCAGTGAGGCAGACTGGGACAGAAAACAGTATAACTATGGCTACACCTTC.

The V and J genes are TRBV6-6 and TRBJ2-2; 7 bases match TRBD1. This CDR3 has 15 residues. V shed 2 bases and J 4 bases; nucleotides not matched to a gene: 4. Germline lookup yields CDR1 MNHNY and CDR2 SVGAGI (reference sequence). CDR3 DNA sequence: TGTGCCAGCAGTTACGAGGGGGCCATCACCGGGGAGCTGTTTTTT. It is translated as CASSYEGAITGELFF.

Regarding this clone: The same CDR3 arises from other DNA sequences in this sample as well. For the CDR3, the DNA is TGTGCCAGCAGCTTAGAACAGGGCTATGGCTACACCTTC. This sequence encodes CASSLEQGYGYTF. The V gene is TRBV7-9, the J gene TRBJ1-2; a weak D match, TRBD1 (6 bases). Germline V gene lookup returns CDR1 SEHNR and CDR2 FQNEAQ (reference sequence). The CDR3 extends over 13 amino acids. With 1 base removed from V and 4 bases from J, the gap between germline ends came to 7 bases.

The rearrangement uses TRBV10-3 and TRBJ1-1, with 9 bases that match TRBD1. Per the germline V gene, CDR1 is ENHRY and CDR2 is SYGVKD. This CDR3 comprises 15 residues. Trimming cost V 4 bases and J 5 bases; bases outside gene matches: 8. The CDR3 is CAISGGTGYRTEAFF. The DNA of the CDR3 is TGTGCCATCAGTGGTGGGACAGGGTATCGAACTGAAGCTTTCTTT.

The chain recombines TRBV30 with TRBJ1-4; no clear D. This CDR3 spans 15 amino acids. V lost 3 bases and J 2 bases, leaving 13 bases between the germline ends. Germline CDR1 and CDR2: GTSNPN and SVGIG (reference sequence). CDR3 amino acids: CAWRANRKTNEKLFF. The CDR3 DNA follows: TGTGCCTGGAGAGCTAACAGAAAGACTAATGAAAAACTGTTTTTT.

Note on this clone: Germline is not matched at one junction end, which may reflect a read error. Written as DNA, the CDR3 is TGTGCTAGCAGCTTAAGGGGCCAGACAGATACGCAGTATTTT. Translation: CASSLRGQTDTQYF. V gene TRBV7-7 combines with J gene TRBJ2-3, with D perhaps matching TRBD1 (5 bases). The CDR3 spans 14 residues. Germline V gives CDR1 SSHAT, CDR2 FNYEAQ (reference sequence).

The rearrangement uses TRBV11-3 and TRBJ2-7, with D possibly TRBD2 on 6 matching bases. The V end was cut by 0 bases, the J end by 6 bases, with 15 bases between. This CDR3 contains 15 residues. CDR1 and CDR2 from the germline V gene are SGHNT and YENEEA. The CDR3 here is CASSLESGGSSEQYF. As DNA, the CDR3 is TGTGCCAGCAGCTTAGAATCAGGAGGGAGTAGCGAGCAGTACTTC.

This sequence joins TRBV28 and TRBJ2-7; D remains ambiguous. Germline CDR1 reads MDHEN; CDR2 reads SYDVKM. This CDR3 contains 15 residues. The ends were cut back, 4 bases at V and 4 bases at J, with 17 bases in the middle. The CDR3 DNA follows: TGTGCCAGCAGTTCGCCCTCTCTGTTGGGGTACGAGCAGTACTTC. It specifies CASSSPSLLGYEQYF.

The V and J genes are TRBV25-1 and TRBJ2-7; D call uncertain. Germline CDR1 is MGHDK and CDR2 is SYGVNS. Trimming cost V 2 bases and J 9 bases, with 17 bases left between them. The CDR3 extends over 14 amino acids. CDR3 loop: CASSEVGSLLGQYF. In nucleotides, the CDR3 is TGTGCCAGCAGTGAAGTAGGCAGCCTTTTAGGGCAGTACTTC.

This rearrangement joins TRBV27 to TRBJ2-5; possible D gene TRBD1, 6 bases. The CDR3 sequence is 16 residues long. V was trimmed by 5 bases and J by 1 base, leaving 17 bases between them. Germline CDR1 reads MNHEY; CDR2 reads SMNVEV (reference sequence). The CDR3 protein is CASSPRGLGFQETQYF. The CDR3 DNA follows: TGTGCCAGCAGTCCCAGGGGATTAGGGTTCCAAGAGACCCAGTACTTC.

The chain recombines TRBV18 with TRBJ1-2; the D gene is possibly TRBD1 (5 bases). Deletions cut 3 bases from V and 5 bases from J, with 13 bases between. This CDR3 has 14 residues. Per germline, CDR1 KGHSH and CDR2 LQKENI. For the CDR3, the DNA is TGTGCCAGCTCACCCCCGGGACTCGAATATGGCTACACCTTC. Amino acid sequence: CASSPPGLEYGYTF.

The chain combines TRBV30 with TRBJ2-3; 9 nucleotides align to TRBD2. The V gene end was trimmed by 4 bases and the J gene end by 2 bases; junction bases not matched to a gene: 13. The CDR3 is 17 amino acids. CDR1 and CDR2 from the germline V gene are GTSNPN and SVGIG (reference sequence). The CDR3 region is CAWKLAGATRPTDTQYF. CDR3 coding DNA: TGTGCCTGGAAACTAGCGGGCGCAACAAGGCCCACAGATACGCAGTATTTT.

This chain joins TRBV5-1 and TRBJ2-1, with 9 bases that match TRBD1. The CDR3 has 15 residues. Germline V gene sequence: CDR1 SGHRS, CDR2 YFSETQ. The J segment lost 5 bases and the V segment lost 2 bases, leaving 5 bases of the junction unmatched. Written as DNA, the CDR3 is TGCGCCAGCAGCTTTTTGGGACAGGGAAACAATGAGCAGTTCTTC. Translation gives CASSFLGQGNNEQFF.

The genes are TRBV4-3 and TRBJ2-1; 8 positions agree with TRBD2. The CDR3 loop spans 18 amino acids. CDR1 and CDR2 from the germline V gene are LGHNA and YSLEER. Germline trimming cut 0 bases from V and 2 bases from J; bases unmatched to any gene: 9. CDR3 sequence reads: CASSQEVKISGTYNEQFF. DNA of the CDR3: TGCGCCAGCAGCCAAGAAGTGAAAATTAGCGGGACCTACAATGAGCAGTTCTTC.

This clone has a single count. The J gene is TRBJ2-5, the V gene TRBV7-9, with D possibly TRBD1 on 7 matching bases. This CDR3 has 16 residues. CDR1 and CDR2 from the germline V gene are SEHNR and FQNEAQ (reference sequence). Trimming stripped 5 bases from V and 3 bases from J, with 19 bases between. The CDR3 protein is CASSPRGAGDKETQYF. The CDR3 DNA sequence: TGTGCCAGCAGCCCCAGGGGGGCAGGGGACAAAGAGACCCAGTACTTC.

V gene TRBV7-9 combines with J gene TRBJ2-5, with TRBD2 as a possible D gene (6 bases). The J call may be wrong; the DNA end is better matched by TRBJ2-7. Germline V CDR1 and CDR2: SEHNR, FQNEAQ (reference sequence). The CDR3 length is 15 residues. The CDR3 is CASSLAGGDSYEQYF. The CDR3 nucleotides read TGTGCCAGCAGCTTAGCCGGCGGGGACTCCTACGAGCAGTACTTC.

Note on this clone: Other DNA sequences from this sample encode an identical CDR3 as well. As DNA, the CDR3 is TGCAGCGTTGGGGTGGCAGATACGCAGTATTTT. This sequence encodes CSVGVADTQYF. The gene calls are TRBV29-1 and TRBJ2-3, with D unclear. Germline V gene sequence: CDR1 SQVTM, CDR2 ANQGSEA. This CDR3 has 11 amino acids. The V end lost 4 bases, the J end lost 4 bases, and 6 bases lay between the germline ends.

The chain carries TRBV30 and TRBJ2-1; D possibly corresponds to TRBD1 (5 bases). Germline CDR1 reads GTSNPN; CDR2 reads SVGIG (reference sequence). The CDR3 spans 13 residues. Deletions cut 3 bases from V and 2 bases from J, with 8 bases between. This chain's CDR3 is CAWRDKTYNEQFF. CDR3 nucleotides: TGTGCCTGGAGGGACAAGACCTACAATGAGCAGTTCTTC.

In the case of this clone: The identical CDR3 is also encoded by other nucleotide sequences in the sample. CDR3 bases: TGCGCCAGCAGCTTGGGGACTCCCAACACCGGGGAGCTGTTTTTT. Translated, it gives CASSLGTPNTGELFF. The chain links TRBV5-1 to TRBJ2-2, with D tentatively TRBD2 (5 bases). Per germline, CDR1 SGHRS and CDR2 YFSETQ. The CDR3 consists of 15 residues. Trimming left V 0 bases short and J 2 bases short, with 8 bases between. The whole variable domain, filled in from reference TRBV5-1 and TRBJ2-2, reads KAGVTQTPRYLIKTRGQQVTLSCSPISGHRSVSWYQQTPGQGLQFLFEYFSETQRNKGNFPGRFSGRQFSNSRSEMNVSTLELGDSALYLCASSLGTPNTGELFFGEGSRLTVL.

This chain links TRBV6-5 with TRBJ1-5; D possibly corresponds to TRBD1 (5 bases). CDR3 length: 11 amino acids. The germline CDR1 and CDR2 sequences are MNHEY and SVGAGI. V gave up 4 bases and J gave up 15 bases, with 13 bases separating them. The CDR3 region has the DNA TGTGCCAGCAGTTCCTGGACATCTCCGCATTTT. Encoded protein: CASSSWTSPHF.

On this clone itself: Other DNA sequences in this sample translate to the same CDR3. This chain joins TRBV5-1 and TRBJ2-3, with D perhaps TRBD2 (6 bases). The V gene lost 4 bases and the J gene lost 0 bases, with 12 bases spanning the gap. Germline CDR1 is SGHRS and CDR2 is YFSETQ. The CDR3 totals 15 residues. The CDR3 is CASSVGGVSTDTQYF. CDR3 DNA: TGCGCCAGCAGCGTCGGCGGGGTTAGCACAGATACGCAGTATTTT.